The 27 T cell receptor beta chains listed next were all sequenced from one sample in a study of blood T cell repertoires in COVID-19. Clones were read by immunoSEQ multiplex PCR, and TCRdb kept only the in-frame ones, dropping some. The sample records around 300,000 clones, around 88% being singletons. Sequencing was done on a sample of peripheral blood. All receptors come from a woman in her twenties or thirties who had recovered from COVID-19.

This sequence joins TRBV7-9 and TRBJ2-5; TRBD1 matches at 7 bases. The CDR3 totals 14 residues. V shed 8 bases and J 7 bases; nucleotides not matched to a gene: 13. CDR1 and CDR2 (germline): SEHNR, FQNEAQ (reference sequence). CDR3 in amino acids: CASYEGAALGTQYF. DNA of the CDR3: TGTGCCAGCTATGAGGGGGCAGCCCTTGGGACCCAGTACTTC. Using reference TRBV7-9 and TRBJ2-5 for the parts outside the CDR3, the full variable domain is DTGVSQNPRHKITKRGQNVTFRCDPISEHNRLYWYRQTLGQGPEFLTYFQNEAQLEKSRLLSDRFSAERPKGSFSTLEIQRTEQGDSAMYLCASYEGAALGTQYFGPGTRLLVL.

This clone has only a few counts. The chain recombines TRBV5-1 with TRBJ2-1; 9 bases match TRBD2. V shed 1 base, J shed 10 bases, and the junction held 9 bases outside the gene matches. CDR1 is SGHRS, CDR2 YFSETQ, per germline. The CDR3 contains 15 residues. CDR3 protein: CASSLSPSGEREQFF. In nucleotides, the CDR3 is TGCGCCAGCAGCTTGAGTCCTAGCGGGGAGCGCGAGCAGTTCTTC.

The CDR3 is CASSFPGIYEQYF. For the CDR3, the DNA is TGTGCCAGCAGTTTTCCAGGGATCTACGAGCAGTACTTC. V and J are TRBV27 and TRBJ2-7, with D perhaps matching TRBD1 (5 bases). CDR3 length equals 13 residues. CDR1 and CDR2 (germline): MNHEY, SMNVEV (reference sequence). Trimming pared 3 bases from V and 3 bases from J, leaving 9 bases between.

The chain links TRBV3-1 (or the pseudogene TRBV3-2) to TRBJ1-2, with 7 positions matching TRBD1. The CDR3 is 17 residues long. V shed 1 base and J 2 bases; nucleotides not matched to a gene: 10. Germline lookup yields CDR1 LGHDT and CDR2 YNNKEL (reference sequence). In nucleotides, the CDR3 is TGTGCCAGCAGCCAAGGCCAGGGGGACCTTTGGAACTATGGCTACACCTTC. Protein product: CASSQGQGDLWNYGYTF.

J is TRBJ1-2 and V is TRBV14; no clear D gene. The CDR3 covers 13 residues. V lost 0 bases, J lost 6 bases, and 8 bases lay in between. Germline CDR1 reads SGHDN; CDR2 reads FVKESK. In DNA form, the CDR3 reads TGTGCCAGCAGCCAAGATAAGCGGGATGGCTACACCTTC. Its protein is CASSQDKRDGYTF.

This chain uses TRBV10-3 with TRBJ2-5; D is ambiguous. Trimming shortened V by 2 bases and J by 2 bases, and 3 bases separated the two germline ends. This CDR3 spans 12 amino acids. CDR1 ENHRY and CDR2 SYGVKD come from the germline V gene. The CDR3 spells CAISEVQETQYF. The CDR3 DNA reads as TGTGCCATCAGTGAGGTACAAGAGACCCAGTACTTC.

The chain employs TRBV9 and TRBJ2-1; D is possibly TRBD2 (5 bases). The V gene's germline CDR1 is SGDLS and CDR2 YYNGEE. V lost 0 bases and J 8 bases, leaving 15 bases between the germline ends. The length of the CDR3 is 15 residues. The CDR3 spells CASSVDGGLFDEQFF. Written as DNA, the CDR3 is TGTGCCAGCAGCGTAGATGGCGGACTCTTCGATGAGCAGTTCTTC.

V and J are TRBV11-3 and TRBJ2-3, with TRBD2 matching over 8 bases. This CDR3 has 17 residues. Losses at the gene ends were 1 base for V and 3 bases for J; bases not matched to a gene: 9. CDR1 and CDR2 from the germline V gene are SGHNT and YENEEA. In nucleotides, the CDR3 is TGTGCCAGCAGCTTAGGCAGACCCGGGACTAGGACAGATACGCAGTATTTT. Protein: CASSLGRPGTRTDTQYF.

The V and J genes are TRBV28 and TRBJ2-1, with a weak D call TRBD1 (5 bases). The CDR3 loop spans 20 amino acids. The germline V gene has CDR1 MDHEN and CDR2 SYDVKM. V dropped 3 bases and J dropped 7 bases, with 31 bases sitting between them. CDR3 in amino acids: CASSLLQYSGDSPRTNEQFF. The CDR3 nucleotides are TGTGCCAGCAGTTTGCTCCAATATTCCGGTGACAGCCCCCGGACGAATGAGCAGTTCTTC.

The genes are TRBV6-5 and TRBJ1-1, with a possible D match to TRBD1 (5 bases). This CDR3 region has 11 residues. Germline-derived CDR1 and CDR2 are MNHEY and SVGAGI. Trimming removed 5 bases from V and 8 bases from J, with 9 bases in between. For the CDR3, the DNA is TGTGCCAGCAGTCAGGGTATAGAAGCTTTCTTT. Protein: CASSQGIEAFF.

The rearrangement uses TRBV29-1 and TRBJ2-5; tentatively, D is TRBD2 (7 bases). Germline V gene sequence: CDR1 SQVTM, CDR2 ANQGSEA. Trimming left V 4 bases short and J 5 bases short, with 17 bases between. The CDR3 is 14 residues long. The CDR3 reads CSVGRGGARETQYF. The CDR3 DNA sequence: TGCAGCGTTGGGAGAGGGGGGGCTCGGGAGACCCAGTACTTC.

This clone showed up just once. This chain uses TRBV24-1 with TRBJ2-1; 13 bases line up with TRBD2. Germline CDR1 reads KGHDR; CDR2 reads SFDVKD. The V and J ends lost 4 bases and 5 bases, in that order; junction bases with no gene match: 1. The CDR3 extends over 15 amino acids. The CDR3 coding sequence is TGTGCCACCAGTGAAACTAGCGGGAGGGACAATGAGCAGTTCTTC. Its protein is CATSETSGRDNEQFF.

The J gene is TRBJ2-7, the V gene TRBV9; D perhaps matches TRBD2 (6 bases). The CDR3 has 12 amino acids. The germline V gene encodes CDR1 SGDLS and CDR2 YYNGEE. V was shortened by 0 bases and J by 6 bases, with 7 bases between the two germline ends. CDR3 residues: CASSVVGGEQYF. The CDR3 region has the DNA TGTGCCAGCAGCGTAGTGGGGGGCGAGCAGTACTTC.

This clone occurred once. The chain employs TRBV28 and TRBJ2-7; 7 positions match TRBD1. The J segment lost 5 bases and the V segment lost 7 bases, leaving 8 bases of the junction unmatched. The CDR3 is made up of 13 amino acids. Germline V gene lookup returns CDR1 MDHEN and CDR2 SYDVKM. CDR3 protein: CASKGGLYHEQYF. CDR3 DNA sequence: TGTGCCAGCAAAGGGGGCTTATACCACGAGCAGTACTTC. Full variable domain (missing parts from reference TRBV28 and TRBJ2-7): DVKVTQSSRYLVKRTGEKVFLECVQDMDHENMFWYRQDPGLGLRLIYFSYDVKMKEKGDIPEGYSVSREKKERFSLILESASTNQTSMYLCASKGGLYHEQYFGPGTRLTVT.

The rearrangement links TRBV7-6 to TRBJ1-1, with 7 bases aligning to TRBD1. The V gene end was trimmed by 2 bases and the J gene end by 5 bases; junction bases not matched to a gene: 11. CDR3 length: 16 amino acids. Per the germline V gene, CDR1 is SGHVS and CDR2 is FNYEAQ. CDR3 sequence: CASSLSSRGQGTEAFF. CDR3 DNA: TGTGCCAGCAGCTTATCTTCGAGGGGGCAGGGAACTGAAGCTTTCTTT.

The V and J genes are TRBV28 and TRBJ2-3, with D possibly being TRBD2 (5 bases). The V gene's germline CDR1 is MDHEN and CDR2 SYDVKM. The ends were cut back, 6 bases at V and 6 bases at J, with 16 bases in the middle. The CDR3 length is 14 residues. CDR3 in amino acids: CASSPYRGTDTQYF. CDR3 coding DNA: TGTGCCAGCAGCCCCTACCGGGGAACGGATACGCAGTATTTT.

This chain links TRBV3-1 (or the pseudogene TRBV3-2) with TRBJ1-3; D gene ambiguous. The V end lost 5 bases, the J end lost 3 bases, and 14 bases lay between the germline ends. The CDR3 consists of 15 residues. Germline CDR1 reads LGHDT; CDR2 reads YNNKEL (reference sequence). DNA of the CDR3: TGTGCCAGCAGCTACCGGTCCGGGGATGGAAACACCATATATTTT. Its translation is CASSYRSGDGNTIYF.

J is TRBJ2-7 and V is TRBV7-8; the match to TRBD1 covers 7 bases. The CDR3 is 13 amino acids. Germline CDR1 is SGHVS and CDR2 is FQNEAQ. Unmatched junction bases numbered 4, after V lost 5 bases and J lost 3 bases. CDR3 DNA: TGTGCCAGCAGCACCGGGACAGACTACGAGCAGTACTTC. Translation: CASSTGTDYEQYF.

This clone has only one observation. CDR3 in DNA: TGTGCCAGCAGCCTTTCACCGGGACTAGCGGTGGTCTACGAGCAGTACTTC. It encodes CASSLSPGLAVVYEQYF. The chain has TRBV4-2 and TRBJ2-7; TRBD2 matches 11 bases. Germline CDR1 is LGHNA and CDR2 is YNFKEQ. Trimming at V came to 4 bases and at J to 3 bases, leaving 11 bases not matched to a gene. This CDR3 has 17 residues.

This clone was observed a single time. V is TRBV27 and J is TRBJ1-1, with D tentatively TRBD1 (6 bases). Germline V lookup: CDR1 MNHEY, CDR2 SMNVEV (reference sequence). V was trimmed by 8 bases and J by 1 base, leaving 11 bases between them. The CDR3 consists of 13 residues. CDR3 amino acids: CASSSRGNTEAFF. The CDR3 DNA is TGTGCCAGCTCGAGCAGGGGGAACACTGAAGCTTTCTTT.

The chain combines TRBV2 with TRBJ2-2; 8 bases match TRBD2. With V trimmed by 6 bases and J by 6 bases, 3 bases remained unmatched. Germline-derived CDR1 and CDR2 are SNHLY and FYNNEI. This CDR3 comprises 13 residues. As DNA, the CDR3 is TGTGCCAGCAGACCACTAGCGGCCGGGGAGCTGTTTTTT. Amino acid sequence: CASRPLAAGELFF.

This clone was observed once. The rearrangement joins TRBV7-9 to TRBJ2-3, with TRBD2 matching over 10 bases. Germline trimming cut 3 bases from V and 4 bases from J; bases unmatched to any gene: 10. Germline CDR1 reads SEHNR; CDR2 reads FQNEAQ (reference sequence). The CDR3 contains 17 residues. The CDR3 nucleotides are TGTGCCAGCAGCTTCTTGATGGCTAGCGGGGGTGCAGATACGCAGTATTTT. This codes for CASSFLMASGGADTQYF.

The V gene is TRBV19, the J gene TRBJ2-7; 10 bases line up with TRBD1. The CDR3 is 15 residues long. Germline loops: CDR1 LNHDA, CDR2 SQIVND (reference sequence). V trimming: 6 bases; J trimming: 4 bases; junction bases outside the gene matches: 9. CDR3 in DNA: TGTGCCAGTAGAAAAACCGGGACAGGGGTTTACGAGCAGTACTTC. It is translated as CASRKTGTGVYEQYF.

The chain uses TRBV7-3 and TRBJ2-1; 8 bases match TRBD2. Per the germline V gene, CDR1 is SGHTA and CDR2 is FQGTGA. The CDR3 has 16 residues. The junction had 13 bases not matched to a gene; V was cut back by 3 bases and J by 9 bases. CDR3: CASSFGAASGLGEQFF. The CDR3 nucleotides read TGTGCCAGCAGCTTCGGTGCGGCTAGCGGGCTCGGTGAGCAGTTCTTC.

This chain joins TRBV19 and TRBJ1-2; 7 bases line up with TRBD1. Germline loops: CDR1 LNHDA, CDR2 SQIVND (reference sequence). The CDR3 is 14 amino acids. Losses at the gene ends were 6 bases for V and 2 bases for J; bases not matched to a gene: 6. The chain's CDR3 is CASRRKTGNYGYTF. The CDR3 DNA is TGTGCCAGTAGGCGGAAGACAGGGAACTATGGCTACACCTTC.

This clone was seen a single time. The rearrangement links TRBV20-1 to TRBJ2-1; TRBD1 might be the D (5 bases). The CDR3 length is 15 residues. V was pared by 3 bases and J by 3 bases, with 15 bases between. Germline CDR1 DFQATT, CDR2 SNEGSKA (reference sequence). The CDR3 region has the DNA TGCAGTGCTAGTTTTTGGAGCAGGGTCTACAATGAGCAGTTCTTC. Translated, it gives CSASFWSRVYNEQFF.

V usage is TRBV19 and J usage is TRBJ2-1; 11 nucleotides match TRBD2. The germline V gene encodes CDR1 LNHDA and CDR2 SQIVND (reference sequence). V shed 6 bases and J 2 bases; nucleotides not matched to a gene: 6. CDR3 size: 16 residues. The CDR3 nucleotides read TGTGCCAGTAGCCCACTAGCGGGAGTGACCTACAATGAGCAGTTCTTC. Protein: CASSPLAGVTYNEQFF.